The 14 T cell receptor beta chains given below trace back to one sample, sequenced in a study of regulatory dendritic cells for organ transplantation. Repertoires were generated with immunoSEQ multiplex PCR, while TCRdb's copy carries only in-frame clones and drops some. The sample lists approximately 28,000 clones; around 82% were seen once. The specimen sequenced was naive CD8+ T cells from blood. This sample's subset: CD45RA+ naive T cells. All receptors derive from a human donor in good health.

The chain recombines TRBV5-6 with TRBJ1-2, with TRBD1 matching 8 bases. J lost 3 bases, V lost 4 bases, and 8 bases had no gene match. This CDR3 contains 15 residues. Germline V gene lookup returns CDR1 SGHDT and CDR2 YYEEEE. CDR3 amino acids: CASSLAATGDYGYTF. The CDR3 DNA reads TGTGCCAGCAGCCTAGCGGCGACAGGGGACTATGGCTACACCTTC.

The CDR3 DNA reads TGTGCCAGTAGTATTGTCGGGGAAGAGACCCAGTACTTC. Translation gives CASSIVGEETQYF. This chain joins TRBV19 and TRBJ2-5; tentative D call: TRBD2 (5 bases). The V and J ends lost 3 bases and 3 bases respectively, with 8 bases between them. The CDR3 extends over 13 amino acids. The germline CDR1 and CDR2 sequences are LNHDA and SQIVND (reference sequence).

J is TRBJ2-1 and V is TRBV5-6; 13 bases line up with TRBD2. V shed 4 bases, J shed 8 bases, and the junction held 9 bases outside the gene matches. Germline loops: CDR1 SGHDT, CDR2 YYEEEE. This CDR3 has 16 amino acids. CDR3 sequence: CASSPTGTSGVDEQFF. CDR3 coding DNA: TGTGCCAGCAGCCCAACCGGGACTAGCGGGGTCGATGAGCAGTTCTTC.

The rearrangement links TRBV5-6 to TRBJ1-4, with D perhaps matching TRBD1 (6 bases). CDR1 and CDR2 (germline): SGHDT, YYEEEE. V was cut by 2 bases and J by 5 bases, with 10 bases left in between. The CDR3 has 14 amino acids. The CDR3 DNA is TGTGCCAGCAGCTTACAGGGCCTCAATGAAAAACTGTTTTTT. Translation gives CASSLQGLNEKLFF.

The chain links TRBV5-1 to TRBJ2-7; D may be TRBD1 (6 bases). The CDR3 extends over 15 amino acids. V lost 2 bases, J lost 1 base, and 13 bases lay in between. Germline V gene sequence: CDR1 SGHRS, CDR2 YFSETQ. In nucleotides, the CDR3 is TGCGCCAGCAGCTTATATATACAGGGATCCTACGAGCAGTACTTC. Translation: CASSLYIQGSYEQYF.

The V and J genes are TRBV7-9 and TRBJ2-7; 9 bases fit TRBD1. CDR3 length: 13 residues. V dropped 1 base and J dropped 7; count of bases not matched to a gene: 2. Germline V gives CDR1 SEHNR, CDR2 FQNEAQ (reference sequence). CDR3 in amino acids: CASSLDRGLEQYF. The CDR3 nucleotides are TGTGCCAGCAGCTTAGACAGGGGGCTTGAGCAGTACTTC.

The chain employs TRBV29-1 and TRBJ1-2, with 10 bases identical to TRBD1. Germline V gives CDR1 SQVTM, CDR2 ANQGSEA. There are 15 residues in the CDR3. Trimming took 0 bases from V and 6 from J; bases not matched to a gene: 7. The CDR3 region has the DNA TGCAGCGTTGAAGATGAGTGGGACAGGGGTAATGGCTACACCTTC. Amino acid sequence: CSVEDEWDRGNGYTF.

The chain recombines TRBV6-6 with TRBJ2-7; the D is unclear. CDR1 is MNHNY, CDR2 SVGAGI, per germline (reference sequence). Trimming took 7 bases from V and 5 from J, leaving 15 bases between them. The CDR3 is made up of 13 amino acids. CDR3 DNA sequence: TGTGCCAGCACCCCTCTAGGCGAGAACGAGCAGTACTTC. It is translated as CASTPLGENEQYF.

V is TRBV12-5 and J is TRBJ2-3; tentative D call: TRBD2 (5 bases). The V gene's germline CDR1 is LGHNT and CDR2 FRNRAP. The V gene lost 0 bases and the J gene lost 0 bases, with 7 bases spanning the gap. CDR3 length: 15 residues. The CDR3 bases are TGTGCTAGTGGTTTGGTGCTAGCTAGCACAGATACGCAGTATTTT. Residues: CASGLVLASTDTQYF.

J is TRBJ1-1 and V is TRBV7-2; 7 nucleotides agree with TRBD1. CDR3 length: 15 residues. In germline, CDR1 is SGHTA, CDR2 FQGNSA. Unmatched junction bases numbered 9, after V lost 6 bases and J lost 2 bases. In DNA form, the CDR3 reads TGTGCCAGCAGAGAGACAGGGCTTCGTAACACTGAAGCTTTCTTT. Its translation is CASRETGLRNTEAFF.

This clone showed up just a few times. The V gene is TRBV5-1, the J gene TRBJ1-2; the match to TRBD1 covers 8 bases. The CDR3 runs 14 residues. The germline gives CDR1 SGHRS, CDR2 YFSETQ. With V trimmed by 5 bases and J by 7 bases, 10 bases remained unmatched. In DNA, the CDR3 is TGCGCCAGCAGGTTTTCCCTTCAGGGGGCTGGCTACACCTTC. Its protein is CASRFSLQGAGYTF.

This clone was seen more than once but under ten times. This chain links TRBV19 with TRBJ1-1, with D possibly being TRBD1 (5 bases). The CDR3 has 17 amino acids. Trimming removed 3 bases from V and 0 bases from J, with 17 bases in between. Germline V CDR1 and CDR2: LNHDA, SQIVND (reference sequence). CDR3 residues: CASSIGPRDLLNTEAFF. For the CDR3, the DNA is TGTGCCAGTAGTATTGGGCCCAGGGATCTCCTGAACACTGAAGCTTTCTTT.

The V gene is TRBV7-6, the J gene TRBJ2-4; TRBD1 aligns across 11 bases. Per germline, CDR1 SGHVS and CDR2 FNYEAQ. The CDR3 spans 16 residues. V was pared by 5 bases and J by 5 bases, with 8 bases of the junction left unmatched. CDR3: CASSPGTGGFENIQYF. The CDR3 DNA is TGTGCCAGCAGCCCCGGGACAGGGGGTTTCGAAAACATTCAGTACTTC.

This chain links TRBV6-1 with TRBJ2-7, with D tentatively TRBD2 (6 bases). V was clipped by 4 bases and J by 5 bases, with 21 bases between them. Germline V gene data show CDR1 as MNHNS and CDR2 as SASEGT. The CDR3 loop spans 16 amino acids. In DNA form, the CDR3 reads TGTGCCAGCAGTGTTCTGGGTCTCTCCTCGGGGGACGAGCAGTACTTC. Its translation is CASSVLGLSSGDEQYF.